A single sample is the source of the 23 T cell receptor beta chains below, sequenced in a study of cytomegalovirus exposure and HLA in healthy donors (TCRdb year 2017). Library preparation was by the immunoSEQ multiplex PCR assay. For the multiplex PCR, a mixture combining 60 forward primers for TCR Vbeta segments and 13 reverse primers for TCR Jbeta segments was used. Entries here come from immuneACCESS through TCRdb and include only in-frame sequences with V and J called. Some clones fail to appear in such tables; in the studies checked, an unresolved V gene covers under half of the shortfall, and the cause of the remainder is unknown. In all, the sample holds approximately 61,000 clones, and around 72% of those were seen once. The ten largest clones take up roughly 47% of the sample. The sample consisted of PBMCs. These receptors all come from a man in his forties or fifties in good health and CMV-seropositive.

This clone was seen a few times. This sequence joins TRBV27 and TRBJ2-4, with D possibly being TRBD2 (5 bases). The CDR3 has 14 residues. Germline V gives CDR1 MNHEY, CDR2 SMNVEV (reference sequence). Trimming shortened V by 4 bases and J by 0 bases, and 7 bases separated the two germline ends. In nucleotides, the CDR3 is TGTGCCAGCAGTTCCGAGGGAGCCAAAAACATTCAGTACTTC. This codes for CASSSEGAKNIQYF.

This rearrangement joins TRBV7-2 to TRBJ2-7; D remains ambiguous. The CDR3 is 16 residues long. The germline V gene has CDR1 SGHTA and CDR2 FQGNSA. V was shortened by 2 bases and J by 2 bases, with 16 bases between the two germline ends. This chain's CDR3 is CASSLPPEAVTYEQYF. The CDR3 bases are TGTGCCAGCAGCTTACCTCCCGAGGCGGTAACCTACGAGCAGTACTTC.

Note on this clone: An end of the junction differs from the germline gene, which may be a read error. The rearrangement uses TRBV7-9 and TRBJ2-2; TRBD1 matches 10 bases. Per germline, CDR1 SEHNR and CDR2 FQNEAQ (reference sequence). The CDR3 has 15 residues. The CDR3 sequence is CSSPSRQGAPGELFF. The CDR3 region has the DNA TGTTCCAGCCCCTCCCGACAGGGGGCGCCCGGGGAGCTGTTTTTT.

The CDR3, as DNA: TGCGCCAGCAGCCAAGAAGGACAGGGCAGCTCTGGGGCCAACGTCCTGACTTTC. Amino acid sequence: CASSQEGQGSSGANVLTF. The chain recombines TRBV4-1 with TRBJ2-6, with 8 bases fitting TRBD1. The V gene end was trimmed by 0 bases and the J gene end by 0 bases; junction bases not matched to a gene: 4. CDR1 is MGHRA, CDR2 YSYEKL, per germline. The CDR3 spans 18 residues.

This chain links TRBV6-5 with TRBJ1-6, with D maybe TRBD1 (5 bases). V was cut by 0 bases and J by 6 bases, with 12 bases left in between. Germline CDR1 MNHEY, CDR2 SVGAGI. The CDR3 has 16 residues. The DNA for the CDR3 is TGTGCCAGCAGTTACTCCGGCAGGGTATTTAATTCACCCCTCCACTTT. Translated, it gives CASSYSGRVFNSPLHF.

The genes are TRBV18 and TRBJ2-5, with D possibly matching TRBD1 (6 bases). The length of the CDR3 is 16 residues. Germline-derived CDR1 and CDR2 are KGHSH and LQKENI. Deletions cut 0 bases from V and 2 bases from J, with 13 bases between. The CDR3 DNA follows: TGTGCCAGCTCACCACCGGCGACGACAGGTCAAGAGACCCAGTACTTC. This gives the protein CASSPPATTGQETQYF.

This chain uses TRBV6-5 with TRBJ2-7; tentative D call: TRBD2 (5 bases). The CDR3 has 12 amino acids. With 6 bases removed from V and 5 bases from J, the gap between germline ends came to 11 bases. Germline CDR1 is MNHEY and CDR2 is SVGAGI. The CDR3 here is CASSHLRDEQYF. CDR3 coding DNA: TGTGCCAGCAGCCATTTGAGGGACGAGCAGTACTTC.

This clone was seen once. V is TRBV7-8 and J is TRBJ1-4; no clear D. The V gene's germline CDR1 is SGHVS and CDR2 FQNEAQ. The ends were cut back, 1 base at V and 7 bases at J, with 10 bases in the middle. The CDR3 has 14 residues. The DNA of the CDR3 is TGTGCCAGCAGCTTAGTGGGAGGGCGTGAAAAACTGTTTTTT. It specifies CASSLVGGREKLFF.

This chain uses TRBV5-1 with TRBJ1-2; the D gene is possibly TRBD1 (6 bases). Between the trimmed V and J ends, which lost 4 bases and 4 bases, there was a span of 14 bases. Germline CDR1 is SGHRS and CDR2 is YFSETQ. The CDR3 totals 14 residues. CDR3: CASSDGTKVYGYTF. CDR3 nucleotides: TGCGCCAGCAGCGATGGGACAAAGGTCTATGGCTACACCTTC.

The CDR3 nucleotides are TGTGCCAGCAGCTCCGGGGGTAAAGCTTTCTTT. Translated, it gives CASSSGGKAFF. The J gene is TRBJ1-1, the V gene TRBV7-3, with a possible D match to TRBD1 (5 bases). Germline CDR1 SGHTA, CDR2 FQGTGA. V was trimmed by 4 bases and J by 9 bases, leaving 9 bases between them. The CDR3 totals 11 residues.

The chain links TRBV11-2 to TRBJ2-3; D is perhaps TRBD2 (7 bases). The CDR3 covers 16 residues. V gave up 5 bases and J gave up 4 bases, with 19 bases separating them. Per the germline V gene, CDR1 is SGHAT and CDR2 is FQNNGV. CDR3 region: CASSLPWGAGADTQYF. The DNA of the CDR3 is TGTGCCAGCAGCCTACCCTGGGGGGCGGGGGCAGATACGCAGTATTTT.

The chain recombines TRBV6-5 with TRBJ2-7, with D tentatively TRBD2 (6 bases). Germline V gene data show CDR1 as MNHEY and CDR2 as SVGAGI. CDR3 length: 14 residues. The V end lost 5 bases, the J end lost 0 bases, and 11 bases lay between the germline ends. The CDR3 sequence: CASSPGVSSYEQYF. The CDR3 DNA reads as TGTGCCAGCAGTCCGGGAGTCAGCTCCTACGAGCAGTACTTC.

V usage is TRBV7-8 and J usage is TRBJ2-2, with D maybe TRBD1 (5 bases). The CDR3 spans 16 residues. Germline values: CDR1 SGHVS, CDR2 FQNEAQ. V was trimmed by 5 bases and J by 2 bases, leaving 15 bases between them. The CDR3 here is CASSPRATVNTGELFF. For the CDR3, the DNA is TGTGCCAGCAGCCCACGTGCGACAGTAAACACCGGGGAGCTGTTTTTT.

This chain joins TRBV6-5 and TRBJ2-7, with 11 nucleotides matching TRBD2. This CDR3 region has 14 residues. The V gene end was trimmed by 5 bases and the J gene end by 7 bases; junction bases not matched to a gene: 7. Germline V gene sequence: CDR1 MNHEY, CDR2 SVGAGI. The CDR3 sequence is CASSPLGTSGEQYF. The CDR3 DNA reads TGTGCCAGCAGTCCCCTGGGGACTAGCGGAGAGCAGTACTTC.

V usage is TRBV27 and J usage is TRBJ2-3, with TRBD2 matching 14 bases. Germline-derived CDR1 and CDR2 are MNHEY and SMNVEV (reference sequence). This CDR3 is 16 amino acids long. Losses at the gene ends were 3 bases for V and 4 bases for J; bases not matched to a gene: 3. The CDR3 sequence: CASSFRLAGGPDTQYF. The DNA for the CDR3 is TGTGCCAGCAGTTTCCGACTAGCGGGAGGGCCAGATACGCAGTATTTT.

This clone was counted only a few times. V gene TRBV6-1 combines with J gene TRBJ1-2; a weak D match, TRBD1 (6 bases). The CDR3 contains 12 residues. The germline V gene has CDR1 MNHNS and CDR2 SASEGT. Trimming pared 6 bases from V and 8 bases from J, leaving 13 bases between. CDR3 sequence: CASRNTGLGYTF. CDR3 sequence (DNA): TGTGCCAGCAGGAATACAGGGTTGGGCTACACCTTC.

This clone was found a few times. This chain connects TRBV7-9 to TRBJ1-5; D may be TRBD1 (5 bases). Germline loops: CDR1 SEHNR, CDR2 FQNEAQ (reference sequence). This CDR3 spans 12 amino acids. V gave up 9 bases and J gave up 4 bases, with 10 bases separating them. The CDR3 here is CARRSGNQPQHF. DNA of the CDR3: TGTGCCAGAAGATCAGGGAATCAGCCCCAGCATTTT.

The chain combines TRBV27 with TRBJ2-3, with 10 bases matching TRBD2. CDR1 is MNHEY and CDR2 is SMNVEV in the germline V gene (reference sequence). The CDR3 contains 16 residues. V was pared by 5 bases and J by 2 bases, with 7 bases of the junction left unmatched. The CDR3 DNA reads TGTGCCAGCAGTCCCTGGACTAGCGGCTACACAGATACGCAGTATTTT. It codes for CASSPWTSGYTDTQYF.

The chain carries TRBV28 and TRBJ2-5, with TRBD2 as a possible D gene (7 bases). V dropped 6 bases and J dropped 7 bases, with 18 bases sitting between them. The germline V gene encodes CDR1 MDHEN and CDR2 SYDVKM. This CDR3 has 14 amino acids. The CDR3 region is CASRERGGSGTQYF. The CDR3 nucleotides are TGTGCCAGCAGGGAGAGGGGGGGGAGTGGGACCCAGTACTTC.

V is TRBV7-8 and J is TRBJ1-2, with a possible D match to TRBD1 (5 bases). This CDR3 comprises 12 residues. Trimming left V 1 base short and J 7 bases short, with 7 bases between. The V gene's germline CDR1 is SGHVS and CDR2 FQNEAQ. CDR3 bases: TGTGCCAGCAGCTTAGAAGGGGTTGGCTACACCTTC. The encoded protein is CASSLEGVGYTF.

The CDR3 DNA is TGCAGCGTTGAAGACCCCGGGAGCTCCTACAATGAGCAGTTCTTC. It is translated as CSVEDPGSSYNEQFF. The chain recombines TRBV29-1 with TRBJ2-1; a possible D gene is TRBD2 (6 bases). CDR3 length equals 15 residues. Looked up from germline, CDR1 is SQVTM and CDR2 is ANQGSEA. V was pared by 0 bases and J by 0 bases, with 9 bases between.

The V and J genes are TRBV27 and TRBJ2-1; a possible D gene is TRBD1 (6 bases). The germline V gene encodes CDR1 MNHEY and CDR2 SMNVEV (reference sequence). The CDR3 is 13 residues long. With 6 bases removed from V and 10 bases from J, the gap between germline ends came to 16 bases. The CDR3 here is CASRPGQLAEQFF. CDR3 nucleotides: TGTGCCAGCAGACCTGGACAGTTAGCGGAGCAGTTCTTC.

The chain joins TRBV7-8 to TRBJ2-7; 8 nucleotides agree with TRBD1. Germline CDR1 is SGHVS and CDR2 is FQNEAQ. Losses at the gene ends were 0 bases for V and 4 bases for J; bases not matched to a gene: 5. The CDR3 is 15 residues long. CDR3 region: CASSLAGTGFYEQYF. In nucleotides, the CDR3 is TGTGCCAGCAGCTTAGCAGGGACAGGATTTTACGAGCAGTACTTC.